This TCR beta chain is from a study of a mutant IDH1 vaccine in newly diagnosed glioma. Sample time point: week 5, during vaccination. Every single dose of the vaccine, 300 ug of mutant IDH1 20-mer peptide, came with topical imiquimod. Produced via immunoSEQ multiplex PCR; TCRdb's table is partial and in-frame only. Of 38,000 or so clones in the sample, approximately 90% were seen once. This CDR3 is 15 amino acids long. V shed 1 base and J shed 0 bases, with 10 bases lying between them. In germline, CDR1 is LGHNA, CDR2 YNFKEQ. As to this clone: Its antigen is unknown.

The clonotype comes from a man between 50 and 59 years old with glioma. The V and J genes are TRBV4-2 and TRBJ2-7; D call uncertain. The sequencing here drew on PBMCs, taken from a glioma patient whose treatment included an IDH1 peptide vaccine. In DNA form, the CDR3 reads TGTGCCAGCAGCCAAGCCGCTGTGAGCTCCTACGAGCAGTACTTC. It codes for CASSQAAVSSYEQYF.